The 6 T cell receptor beta chains given below trace back to one sample, sequenced in a study of T cells of healthy individuals. One entry per CDR3 protein, called by TCRdb with MiXCR from the 5' RACE reads. The sample holds 60,000 to 80,000 distinct CDR3 sequences, around 15% seen once. Every receptor here comes from a human donor in good health.

This clonotype was seen more than once but under ten times. The chain links TRBV9 to TRBJ2-2; possibly TRBD1 or TRBD2 for D (5 bases each). CDR3 length: 13 residues. Germline lookup yields CDR1 SGDLS and CDR2 YYNGEE. V shed 9 bases and J shed 2 bases, with 11 bases lying between them. The DNA of the CDR3 is TGTGCCACCTCCGGGACCAACACCGGGGAGCTGTTTTTT. This encodes CATSGTNTGELFF.

This clonotype has more than one count but fewer than ten. The rearrangement links TRBV12-5 to TRBJ2-7, with a possible D match to TRBD1 (6 bases). With 2 bases removed from V and 1 base from J, the gap between germline ends came to 9 bases. This CDR3 comprises 14 residues. Looked up from germline, CDR1 is LGHNT and CDR2 is FRNRAP. CDR3 protein: CASGLTGISYEQYF. For the CDR3, the DNA is TGTGCTAGTGGTTTGACAGGGATATCCTACGAGCAGTACTTC.

This chain links TRBV11-2 with TRBJ1-1; perhaps TRBD1 as D (6 bases). This CDR3 is built from 16 residues. Germline V gene data show CDR1 as SGHAT and CDR2 as FQNNGV. V lost 3 bases and J lost 2, with 16 bases in between. The CDR3: CASSFPRQVRNTEAFF. The CDR3 DNA reads TGTGCCAGCAGCTTCCCGCGACAGGTTAGAAACACTGAAGCTTTCTTT.

This clonotype occurred a few times. CDR3 in DNA: TGTGCCACCAGCAGTTTCCAGGGTGGCGGCTACACCTTC. Its protein product is CATSSFQGGGYTF. The chain employs TRBV15 and TRBJ1-2; D possibly corresponds to TRBD1 (5 bases). The germline CDR1 and CDR2 sequences are LNHNV and YYDKDF (reference sequence). The CDR3 loop spans 13 amino acids. With 3 bases removed from V and 8 bases from J, the gap between germline ends came to 13 bases.

This clonotype occurred a few times. The chain employs TRBV9 and TRBJ2-5, with D perhaps given as TRBD1 or TRBD2 (5 bases each). CDR1 SGDLS and CDR2 YYNGEE come from the germline V gene. The CDR3 is 17 residues long. V was shortened by 0 bases and J by 5 bases, with 20 bases between the two germline ends. The CDR3 DNA reads TGTGCCAGCAGCGTAGCTGGGACCCGAGGTATGGGCGAGACCCAGTACTTC. Translation: CASSVAGTRGMGETQYF.

This clonotype was recorded at least ten times. The chain combines TRBV5-1 with TRBJ2-7, with 13 bases identical to TRBD2. The CDR3 extends over 18 amino acids. Germline assignment: CDR1 SGHRS and CDR2 YFSETQ. V gave up 3 bases and J gave up 2 bases; unmatched junction bases: 11. CDR3 sequence (DNA): TGCGCCAGCAGCTATTGGACTAGCGGGGGCCGTTTTACCTACGAGCAGTACTTC. Protein sequence: CASSYWTSGGRFTYEQYF.